Each of the 17 T cell receptor beta chains below was sequenced from the same sample in a study of T-cell memory formation after mild COVID-19. Via MiXCR, TCRdb re-called the 5' RACE reads, giving one row per CDR3 protein. The data show 95,000 to 120,000 distinct CDR3 sequences, about a fifth seen once. The sample taken for sequencing was PBMCs or a T cell subset sorted from them (not recorded which). These receptors were obtained from a man in his late teens or twenties who had mild COVID-19 (a few samples of this study predate the infection). Cell type and time point are not known.

This clonotype was picked up a small number of times. This chain joins TRBV12-5 and TRBJ2-1, with 9 positions matching TRBD1. V trimming: 5 bases; J trimming: 0 bases; junction bases outside the gene matches: 14. Germline V gene sequence: CDR1 LGHNT, CDR2 FRNRAP. The length of the CDR3 is 19 residues. Here the CDR3 reads CASGPRTGEPGISYNEQFF. CDR3 bases: TGTGCTAGTGGTCCCCGGACAGGGGAGCCTGGCATCTCCTACAATGAGCAGTTCTTC.

The chain joins TRBV27 to TRBJ2-7; 10 bases agree with TRBD1. Germline values: CDR1 MNHEY, CDR2 SMNVEV (reference sequence). V shed 3 bases and J 9 bases; nucleotides not matched to a gene: 8. The CDR3 loop spans 14 amino acids. CDR3 protein: CASSFGRDRGLQYV. The CDR3 region has the DNA TGTGCCAGCAGTTTCGGGCGGGACAGGGGTTTGCAGTACGTC.

The chain recombines TRBV4-2 with TRBJ2-4; the D gene is possibly TRBD2 (5 bases). The CDR3 runs to 17 residues. V lost 4 bases and J lost 4, with 20 bases in between. Germline V lookup: CDR1 LGHNA, CDR2 YNFKEQ. DNA of the CDR3: TGTGCCAGCAGCCCGCTCGGGGATTCCCAGAGAAAAAACATTCAGTACTTC. Translation: CASSPLGDSQRKNIQYF.

The chain recombines TRBV4-3 with TRBJ2-2; weak D call: TRBD1 (5 bases). The V gene's germline CDR1 is LGHNA and CDR2 YSLEER. Trimming left V 1 base short and J 5 bases short, with 11 bases between. The CDR3 has 15 residues. The CDR3 coding sequence is TGCGCCAGCAGCCAAGGGTTGGGGCTAACCGGGGAGCTGTTTTTT. The encoded protein is CASSQGLGLTGELFF.

At least ten counts were recorded for this clonotype. The CDR3, as DNA: TGTGCCAGCAGCTTAGACAGGGTTCGGAGTGGCTACACCTTC. Translated: CASSLDRVRSGYTF. The rearrangement joins TRBV7-9 to TRBJ1-2; tentative D call: TRBD1 (6 bases). The CDR3 has 14 residues. Germline loops: CDR1 SEHNR, CDR2 FQNEAQ (reference sequence). The V end lost 1 base, the J end lost 7 bases, and 13 bases lay between the germline ends.

This clonotype was recorded at least ten times. This chain joins TRBV3-1 and TRBJ2-5, with TRBD2 matching 9 bases. The CDR3 runs to 16 residues. Germline V gene sequence: CDR1 LGHDT, CDR2 YNNKEL (reference sequence). V shed 1 base and J 2 bases; nucleotides not matched to a gene: 5. CDR3 in DNA: TGTGCCAGCAGCCAAGTCCTAGCGGGGTTGCAAGAGACCCAGTACTTC. Translation gives CASSQVLAGLQETQYF.

This clonotype was seen only once. The chain joins TRBV3-1 to TRBJ2-4; D is unclear. The ends were cut back, 4 bases at V and 5 bases at J, with 15 bases in the middle. This CDR3 contains 15 residues. Germline V gives CDR1 LGHDT, CDR2 YNNKEL (reference sequence). This CDR3 is CASSPGIGLQNIQYF. CDR3 nucleotide sequence: TGTGCCAGCAGCCCTGGCATAGGGCTTCAAAACATTCAGTACTTC.

This clonotype was observed a handful of times. The chain couples TRBV7-9 to TRBJ1-2; TRBD1 is a possible D gene (6 bases). Germline loops: CDR1 SEHNR, CDR2 FQNEAQ (reference sequence). V lost 2 bases to trimming and J lost 5 bases, with 15 bases between them. The CDR3 has 15 residues. Written as DNA, the CDR3 is TGTGCCAGCAGCTTAAATGGGGGCGCGAAATATGGCTACACCTTC. It specifies CASSLNGGAKYGYTF.

The V and J genes are TRBV5-1 and TRBJ2-2; D remains unclear. Trimming left V 0 bases short and J 3 bases short, with 3 bases between. This CDR3 has 13 amino acids. CDR1 and CDR2 from the germline V gene are SGHRS and YFSETQ. The CDR3, as DNA: TGCGCCAGCAGCTTGGAGGACACCGGGGAGCTGTTTTTT. Encoded protein: CASSLEDTGELFF.

The J gene is TRBJ2-1, the V gene TRBV7-2; D unclear. This CDR3 has 15 residues. Trimming took off 1 base at V and 2 bases at J, with 9 bases between the two ends. Germline V gene data show CDR1 as SGHTA and CDR2 as FQGNSA. The CDR3 nucleotides are TGTGCCAGCAGCTTAGGGACGGGTCCCTACAATGAGCAGTTCTTC. Protein product: CASSLGTGPYNEQFF.

V and J are TRBV30 and TRBJ2-7; 7 nucleotides agree with TRBD1. CDR1 is GTSNPN and CDR2 is SVGIG in the germline V gene (reference sequence). This CDR3 spans 13 amino acids. Trimming at V came to 1 base and at J to 4 bases, leaving 4 bases not matched to a gene. The DNA of the CDR3 is TGTGCCTGGAGTGGACAGGGTTGGTACGAGCAGTACTTC. Translated, it gives CAWSGQGWYEQYF.

This chain uses TRBV27 with TRBJ1-2; no definite D call. V lost 3 bases, J lost 8 bases, and 13 bases lay in between. The length of the CDR3 is 13 residues. Germline V gene sequence: CDR1 MNHEY, CDR2 SMNVEV (reference sequence). CDR3: CASSFLGVWGYTF. As DNA, the CDR3 is TGTGCCAGCAGTTTTTTGGGAGTTTGGGGCTACACCTTC.

This chain uses TRBV7-9 with TRBJ1-1; D is ambiguous. Germline CDR1 reads SEHNR; CDR2 reads FQNEAQ (reference sequence). CDR3 length equals 15 residues. The V end was cut by 1 base, the J end by 0 bases, with 9 bases between. This CDR3 is CASSLVGAMNTEAFF. DNA of the CDR3: TGTGCCAGCAGCTTAGTTGGAGCTATGAACACTGAAGCTTTCTTT.

The rearrangement uses TRBV2 and TRBJ2-3; 8 positions agree with TRBD2. Looked up from germline, CDR1 is SNHLY and CDR2 is FYNNEI. V gave up 3 bases and J gave up 5 bases; unmatched junction bases: 7. CDR3 length: 15 amino acids. Here the CDR3 DNA reads TGTGCCAGCAGTGACTCGGGGGGGGCCGTAGATACGCAGTATTTT. It specifies CASSDSGGAVDTQYF. Complete variable domain (other parts from reference TRBV2 and TRBJ2-3): EPEVTQTPSHQVTQMGQEVILRCVPISNHLYFYWYRQILGQKVEFLVSFYNNEISEKSEIFDDQFSVERPDGSNFTLKIRSTKLEDSAMYFCASSDSGGAVDTQYFGPGTRLTVL.

This clonotype was counted at least ten times. V is TRBV10-3 and J is TRBJ2-5, with D tentatively TRBD2 (5 bases). This CDR3 comprises 13 residues. Germline V CDR1 and CDR2: ENHRY, SYGVKD. V gave up 10 bases and J gave up 2 bases, with 14 bases separating them. CDR3 DNA sequence: TGTGCCACCCGCCCCGGGGATCAAGAGACCCAGTACTTC. Protein sequence: CATRPGDQETQYF.

The V gene is TRBV5-5, the J gene TRBJ2-7, with a possible D match to TRBD1 (5 bases). The CDR3 totals 14 residues. From germline, CDR1 is SGHKS and CDR2 YYEKEE (reference sequence). Deletions cut 1 base from V and 3 bases from J, with 11 bases between. The CDR3 DNA sequence: TGTGCCAGCAGCTTGTATCAGGGTTACTACGAGCAGTACTTC. This sequence encodes CASSLYQGYYEQYF.

V gene TRBV27 combines with J gene TRBJ2-7; 8 bases fit TRBD2. V shed 5 bases, J shed 1 base, and the junction held 10 bases outside the gene matches. The germline CDR1 and CDR2 sequences are MNHEY and SMNVEV (reference sequence). The CDR3 has 16 residues. CDR3 in amino acids: CASSPSVAGYSYEQYF. The CDR3, as DNA: TGTGCCAGCAGTCCCTCGGTAGCGGGGTATTCCTACGAGCAGTACTTC.